Shown below are 15 T cell receptor beta chains from a single sample sequenced in a study of early T cells in non-severe SARS-CoV-2 infection. TCRdb reprocessed the 5' RACE reads via MiXCR and lists one record per CDR3 protein. The table records about 36,000 distinct CDR3 sequences, 6% to 7.5% of them present only once. Source: whole blood, taken at baseline. The receptors stem from an adult who was a healthcare worker with PCR-confirmed SARS-CoV-2 infection or an uninfected control (not recorded which).

Turning to this clonotype: A junction boundary mismatches the germline segment, possibly from a read error. This sequence joins TRBV4-3 and TRBJ2-3; the D gene could be TRBD1 or TRBD2 (5 bases each). The germline gives CDR1 LGHNA, CDR2 YSLEER. The length of the CDR3 is 14 residues. The DNA of the CDR3 is TGCACCAGCAGCTTAGCGAGGGGTCCAGATACGCAGTATTTT. Protein sequence: CTSSLARGPDTQYF.

V is TRBV25-1 and J is TRBJ2-7, with D maybe TRBD1 (6 bases). Trimming took 6 bases from V and 4 from J, leaving 16 bases between them. Germline assignment: CDR1 MGHDK and CDR2 SYGVNS. The CDR3 totals 14 residues. CDR3 bases: TGTGCCAGCAGGAGCATGGGGGCGCGATACGAGCAGTACTTC. It codes for CASRSMGARYEQYF.

This clonotype was seen many times. The chain couples TRBV28 to TRBJ2-1; 8 bases fit TRBD2. This CDR3 is built from 15 residues. V dropped 3 bases and J dropped 12; count of bases not matched to a gene: 13. Looked up from germline, CDR1 is MDHEN and CDR2 is SYDVKM. CDR3 bases: TGTGCCAGCAGTTTTTTTCTGCGGGAGGCCCTGGGGCAGTTCTTC. As protein: CASSFFLREALGQFF.

The sample holds many counts of this clonotype. This chain uses TRBV7-6 with TRBJ1-5; D is ambiguous. Trimming took 5 bases from V and 3 from J, leaving 14 bases between them. The CDR3 contains 15 residues. Germline loops: CDR1 SGHVS, CDR2 FNYEAQ. The CDR3 nucleotides read TGTGCCAGCAGCCCTCGCGTAGGCAACAATCAGCCCCAGCATTTT. Translation: CASSPRVGNNQPQHF.

This clonotype was detected many times. The rearrangement joins TRBV6-1 to TRBJ2-7; 14 bases fit TRBD2. Germline CDR1 reads MNHNS; CDR2 reads SASEGT. The CDR3 sequence is 15 residues long. The junction had 3 bases not matched to a gene; V was cut back by 4 bases and J by 4 bases. The chain's CDR3 is CASSVRTSGRYEQYF. The CDR3 DNA is TGTGCCAGCAGTGTTAGGACTAGCGGGAGGTACGAGCAGTACTTC.

This clonotype was detected ten times or more. V gene TRBV18 combines with J gene TRBJ1-4, with no clear D. Deletions cut 3 bases from V and 0 bases from J, with 17 bases between. CDR3 length: 18 amino acids. The germline V gene encodes CDR1 KGHSH and CDR2 LQKENI. CDR3 loop: CASSPVVGDLATNEKLFF. In DNA form, the CDR3 reads TGTGCCAGCTCACCGGTGGTGGGAGACCTTGCAACTAATGAAAAACTGTTTTTT.

This clonotype is medium-sized within its sample. The V and J genes are TRBV6-4 and TRBJ2-2; 8 nucleotides align to TRBD1. The CDR3 extends over 14 amino acids. With V trimmed by 4 bases and J by 3 bases, 1 base remained unmatched. The germline gives CDR1 MRHNA, CDR2 SNTAGT. DNA of the CDR3: TGTGCCAGCAGTGCAGGGGGCGACACCGGGGAGCTGTTTTTT. Its translation: CASSAGGDTGELFF.

This clonotype was seen repeatedly, ten times or more. CDR3: CASSQTGQGGTEAFF. CDR3 sequence (DNA): TGTGCCAGCAGCCAAACCGGACAGGGCGGCACTGAAGCTTTCTTT. The chain couples TRBV7-3 to TRBJ1-1; 8 positions match TRBD1. The germline gives CDR1 SGHTA, CDR2 FQGTGA. V dropped 5 bases and J dropped 4; count of bases not matched to a gene: 9. The length of the CDR3 is 15 residues.

The sample holds many counts of this clonotype. V gene TRBV6-1 combines with J gene TRBJ2-7, with D uncertain. The germline V gene has CDR1 MNHNS and CDR2 SASEGT. Trimming removed 7 bases at V and 0 bases at J, with 7 bases between. The CDR3 contains 12 residues. The CDR3 is CASNGDSYEQYF. The CDR3 DNA reads TGTGCCAGCAACGGAGACTCCTACGAGCAGTACTTC.

This clonotype was seen more than once but under ten times. The genes are TRBV11-3 and TRBJ2-1; tentative D call: TRBD2 (6 bases). V shed 2 bases and J shed 5 bases, with 13 bases lying between them. Germline-derived CDR1 and CDR2 are SGHNT and YENEEA. CDR3 length equals 15 residues. The CDR3 sequence: CASSLSGVSDNEQFF. CDR3 nucleotide sequence: TGTGCCAGCAGCTTATCGGGAGTATCTGACAATGAGCAGTTCTTC.

This clonotype was counted once. In DNA form, the CDR3 reads TGTGCCAGCAGCTTCGGTTCGGCTAGCGGACACAATGAGCAGTTCTTC. Amino acids: CASSFGSASGHNEQFF. V is TRBV5-4 and J is TRBJ2-1; 7 bases align to TRBD2. Germline V CDR1 and CDR2: SGHNT, YYREEE (reference sequence). After removal of 2 bases from V and 5 bases from J, the junction contained 10 bases not matched to a gene. This CDR3 contains 16 residues.

The rearrangement joins TRBV5-5 to TRBJ1-1, with unresolved D. This CDR3 has 14 amino acids. Germline CDR1 SGHKS, CDR2 YYEKEE (reference sequence). V lost 1 base and J 4 bases, leaving 11 bases between the germline ends. The CDR3 DNA is TGTGCCAGCAGCTTGTCGGCCGGGGTCACTGAAGCTTTCTTT. Its protein is CASSLSAGVTEAFF. The whole variable domain, remainder taken from reference TRBV5-5 and TRBJ1-1, is DAGVTQSPTHLIKTRGQQVTLRCSPISGHKSVSWYQQVLGQGPQFIFQYYEKEERGRGNFPDRFSARQFPNYSSELNVNALLLGDSALYLCASSLSAGVTEAFFGQGTRLTVV.

The DNA of the CDR3 is TGTGCCAGCAGCCAACTGCGACAGACTTTTTACGAGCAGTACTTC. Translating gives CASSQLRQTFYEQYF. The J gene is TRBJ2-7, the V gene TRBV14; weak D call: TRBD1 (5 bases). There are 15 residues in the CDR3. Per germline, CDR1 SGHDN and CDR2 FVKESK. V lost 2 bases, J lost 4 bases, and 15 bases lay in between.

The chain links TRBV21-1 to TRBJ1-1; whether TRBD1, the table's D call, matches the DNA was not checked. TRBV21-1 is a pseudogene segment. This CDR3 contains 10 residues. The CDR3 loop is CASSQGGAFF. CDR3 in DNA: TGTGCCAGCAGTCAGGGGGGAGCTTTCTTT.

This clonotype showed up just a few times. The genes are TRBV5-6 and TRBJ2-2; D ambiguous. Per germline, CDR1 SGHDT and CDR2 YYEEEE. Trimming stripped 0 bases from V and 7 bases from J, with 19 bases between. The CDR3 is made up of 17 amino acids. The CDR3 DNA reads TGTGCCAGCAGCTTGGAGTACGGACCGAGATTAGACGGGGAGCTGTTTTTT. Encoded protein: CASSLEYGPRLDGELFF. The complete variable domain, with remaining parts taken from reference TRBV5-6 and TRBJ2-2, reads DAGVTQSPTHLIKTRGQQVTLRCSPKSGHDTVSWYQQALGQGPQFIFQYYEEEERQRGNFPDRFSGHQFPNYSSELNVNALLLGDSALYLCASSLEYGPRLDGELFFGEGSRLTVL.